The 19 T cell receptor beta chains below come from one sample, sequenced in a study of blood T cells in healthy people across ages (dated by TCRdb to about 2015). Libraries came from 5' RACE. The run used an Illumina HiSeq 2500. A second PCR of roughly 6 to 11 cycles was run with a J-beta primer mix and a sample-barcoded 5' primer. The public reads were reprocessed in TCRdb via fastp at Q25 and MiXCR, keeping in-frame beta chains. Records with the same CDR3 protein are collapsed into one entry carrying the most frequent genes and DNA. This sample comprises roughly 570,000 distinct CDR3 sequences, about 25% of them detected only once. The ten largest clonotypes hold about 18% of the sample. Source material: blood. These receptors were collected from a woman between 65 and 79 years old in good health.

In its sample, this clonotype was seen once. The junction and the germline gene differ at one end; a read error may be behind it. The J gene is TRBJ1-1, the V gene TRBV27, with 7 bases that match TRBD1. Looked up from germline, CDR1 is MNHEY and CDR2 is SMNVEV (reference sequence). The CDR3 consists of 15 residues. CDR3 DNA sequence: TGTGCCACTTCGCAGGGGGTGGAGGTGAATACTGAAGCTTTCTTT. Its translation is CATSQGVEVNTEAFF.

The rearrangement joins TRBV6-1 to TRBJ2-7; TRBD2 aligns across 11 bases. Judging by the DNA end, TRBJ2-1 fits better; the J call may be wrong. This CDR3 is built from 16 residues. Per germline, CDR1 MNHNS and CDR2 SASEGT. CDR3: CASSPTLAGGYNEQFF. CDR3 DNA: TGTGCCAGCAGCCCAACATTAGCGGGGGGGTACAATGAGCAGTTCTTC.

The CDR3 here is CSAQLNTGELFF. Here the CDR3 DNA reads TGCAGTGCTCAGTTGAACACCGGGGAGCTGTTTTTT. The rearrangement uses TRBV20-1 and TRBJ2-2, with no clear D. CDR3 length equals 12 residues. CDR1 is DFQATT and CDR2 is SNEGSKA in the germline V gene (reference sequence). Deletions cut 5 bases from V and 1 base from J, with 5 bases between.

The sample holds a few counts of this clonotype. The chain recombines TRBV28 with TRBJ1-1; D gene uncertain. Trimming cost V 2 bases and J 0 bases, with 16 bases left between them. There are 17 residues in the CDR3. Per germline, CDR1 MDHEN and CDR2 SYDVKM. Here the CDR3 DNA reads TGTGCCAGCAGTTTAAATCGTGGGTGGCATCTGAACACTGAAGCTTTCTTT. This encodes CASSLNRGWHLNTEAFF.

Concerning this clonotype itself: The junction departs from the called germline gene at one end, perhaps through a read error. The genes are TRBV6-6 and TRBJ1-2; 8 bases map to TRBD1. This CDR3 region has 13 residues. The germline gives CDR1 MNHNY, CDR2 SVGAGI (reference sequence). The DNA of the CDR3 is TGTGCCAGCAGTTGGTCAGGGGGCGACGGCTGCACCTTC. It encodes CASSWSGGDGCTF.

This rearrangement joins TRBV10-3 to TRBJ2-5; D possibly corresponds to TRBD2 (7 bases). Looked up from germline, CDR1 is ENHRY and CDR2 is SYGVKD. V dropped 2 bases and J dropped 4 bases, with 14 bases sitting between them. This CDR3 region has 15 residues. Here the CDR3 DNA reads TGTGCCATCAGTGAGATGTGGGGGGGCCGAGAGACCCAGTACTTC. Amino acids: CAISEMWGGRETQYF.

CDR3 amino acids: CASSVTSGNTGELFF. As DNA, the CDR3 is TGTGCCAGCAGCGTGACTAGCGGGAACACCGGGGAGCTGTTTTTT. The chain recombines TRBV2 with TRBJ2-2, with TRBD2 matching over 9 bases. The CDR3 spans 15 residues. V dropped 6 bases and J dropped 1; count of bases not matched to a gene: 3. Germline CDR1 SNHLY, CDR2 FYNNEI.

About this clonotype itself: The junction and the germline gene differ at one end; a read error may be behind it. This chain uses TRBV20-1 with TRBJ2-1, with D unresolved. Germline values: CDR1 DFQATT, CDR2 SNEGSKA (reference sequence). This CDR3 is 14 amino acids long. CDR3 nucleotide sequence: TGCAGCGCTAGAGACCCCTTCGCGGTCAATGAGCAGTTCTTC. Encoded protein: CSARDPFAVNEQFF.

This clonotype showed up just a few times. The chain couples TRBV12-3 or TRBV12-4 to TRBJ2-2; 7 nucleotides align to TRBD1. With V trimmed by 6 bases and J by 1 base, 5 bases remained unmatched. The CDR3 length is 15 residues. CDR3 sequence reads: CASSPQGWNTGELFF. CDR3 bases: TGTGCCAGCAGCCCACAGGGGTGGAACACCGGGGAGCTGTTTTTT.

The rearrangement links TRBV4-3 to TRBJ2-7; 9 bases align to TRBD1. The V gene's germline CDR1 is LGHNA and CDR2 YSLEER. The CDR3 has 16 residues. The ends lost 3 bases at V and 7 bases at J; junction bases unmatched: 13. The CDR3 loop reads CASSQGGAGTGLEQYF. The CDR3 DNA follows: TGCGCCAGCAGCCAGGGCGGTGCCGGGACAGGGTTAGAGCAGTACTTC.

The rearrangement joins TRBV14 to TRBJ2-5, with a tentative D call TRBD2 (5 bases). The CDR3 contains 14 residues. In germline, CDR1 is SGHDN, CDR2 FVKESK. Trimming removed 1 base from V and 4 bases from J, with 10 bases in between. Written as DNA, the CDR3 is TGTGCCAGCAGCCAAGGAGGGCAGGTAGAGACCCAGTACTTC. Amino acid sequence: CASSQGGQVETQYF.

This clonotype was counted only a few times. A read error may account for a junction end that differs from germline. This chain connects TRBV7-2 to TRBJ2-1; 8 nucleotides match TRBD2. The J call may be wrong; the DNA end is better matched by TRBJ2-5. CDR1 SGHTA and CDR2 FQGNSA come from the germline V gene. This CDR3 has 14 residues. The CDR3 sequence: CASSLAGTRETQYF. The DNA of the CDR3 is TGTGCCAGCAGCCTAGCGGGTACTCGGGAGACCCAGTACTTC.

With respect to this clonotype: An end of the junction differs from the germline gene, which may be a read error. V and J are TRBV12-5 and TRBJ2-4; D remains ambiguous. Germline lookup yields CDR1 LGHNT and CDR2 FRNRAP. This CDR3 has 16 amino acids. The CDR3 sequence is CASGLVLGAFKDIQYF. CDR3 nucleotide sequence: TGTGCTAGTGGTTTGGTCTTGGGTGCCTTCAAAGACATTCAGTACTTC.

The genes are TRBV7-3 and TRBJ2-2; 7 bases line up with TRBD1. With 5 bases clipped from V and 4 bases from J, the junction kept 7 bases outside the gene matches. The CDR3 is 15 amino acids. The germline gives CDR1 SGHTA, CDR2 FQGTGA. This chain's CDR3 is CASSVGDRVTGELFF. As DNA, the CDR3 is TGTGCCAGCAGCGTAGGCGACAGGGTCACCGGGGAGCTGTTTTTT.

This rearrangement joins TRBV20-1 to TRBJ2-5, with 14 bases fitting TRBD2. Judging by the DNA end, TRBJ2-7 fits better; the J call may be wrong. The V gene's germline CDR1 is DFQATT and CDR2 SNEGSKA (reference sequence). This CDR3 has 19 residues. The CDR3 loop reads CSARFIGLAGGQDPYEQYF. The CDR3 bases are TGCAGTGCTAGATTTATCGGACTAGCGGGGGGCCAAGACCCCTACGAGCAGTACTTC.

Note on this clonotype: Relative to the germline gene, one junction end is altered; a read error may explain this. The V and J genes are TRBV28 and TRBJ2-1; 7 bases match TRBD2. This CDR3 region has 15 residues. The germline CDR1 and CDR2 sequences are MDHEN and SYDVKM. The CDR3: CFTQRGGSSGNEQFF. Here the CDR3 DNA reads TGCTTTACCCAGCGGGGAGGGTCGTCAGGTAATGAGCAGTTCTTC.

The chain uses TRBV5-6 and TRBJ2-5, with TRBD2 matching over 8 bases. The CDR3 consists of 14 residues. CDR1 is SGHDT, CDR2 YYEEEE, per germline. The ends lost 2 bases at V and 3 bases at J; junction bases unmatched: 3. In nucleotides, the CDR3 is TGTGCCAGCAGCTTCGCGGGAGGAAAAGAGACCCAGTACTTC. It translates to CASSFAGGKETQYF.

This clonotype was seen more than once but under ten times. The CDR3 sequence is CSVEELPPFNTEAFF. As DNA, the CDR3 is TGCAGCGTTGAAGAACTACCCCCGTTCAACACTGAAGCTTTCTTT. The V gene is TRBV29-1, the J gene TRBJ1-1, with no clear D. Trimming took off 0 bases at V and 2 bases at J, with 13 bases between the two ends. The CDR3 extends over 15 amino acids. Germline assignment: CDR1 SQVTM and CDR2 ANQGSEA.

Concerning this clonotype: The conserved phenylalanine or tryptophan normally closing the CDR3 is absent here, so this likely arose from a read error. V gene TRBV7-9 combines with J gene TRBJ2-5; D not certain. Trimming removed 5 bases at V and 5 bases at J, with 12 bases between. This CDR3 comprises 13 residues. CDR1 is SEHNR and CDR2 is FQNEAQ in the germline V gene (reference sequence). The CDR3 is CASSLRMSETQYL. Here the CDR3 DNA reads TGTGCCAGCAGCCTACGGATGAGTGAGACCCAGTACCTC.